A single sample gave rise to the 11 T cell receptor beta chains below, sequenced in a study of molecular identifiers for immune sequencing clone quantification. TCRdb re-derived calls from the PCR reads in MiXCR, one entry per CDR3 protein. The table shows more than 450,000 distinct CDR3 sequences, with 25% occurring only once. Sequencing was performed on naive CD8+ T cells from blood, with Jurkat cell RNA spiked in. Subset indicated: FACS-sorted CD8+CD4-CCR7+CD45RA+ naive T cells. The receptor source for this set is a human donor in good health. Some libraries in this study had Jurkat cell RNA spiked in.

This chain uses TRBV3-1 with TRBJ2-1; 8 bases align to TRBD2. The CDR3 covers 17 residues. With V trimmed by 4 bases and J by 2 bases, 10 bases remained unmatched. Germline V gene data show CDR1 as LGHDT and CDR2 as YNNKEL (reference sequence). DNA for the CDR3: TGTGCCAGCAGCCCCCGACTTAGCGGGACGACCTACAATGAGCAGTTCTTC. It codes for CASSPRLSGTTYNEQFF.

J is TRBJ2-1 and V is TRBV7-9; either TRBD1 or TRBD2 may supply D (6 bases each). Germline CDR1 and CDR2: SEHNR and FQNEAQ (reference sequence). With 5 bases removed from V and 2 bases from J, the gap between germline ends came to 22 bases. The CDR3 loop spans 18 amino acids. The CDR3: CASSPLLWGAKTYNEQFF. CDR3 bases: TGTGCCAGCAGCCCCCTTTTATGGGGGGCGAAAACCTACAATGAGCAGTTCTTC.

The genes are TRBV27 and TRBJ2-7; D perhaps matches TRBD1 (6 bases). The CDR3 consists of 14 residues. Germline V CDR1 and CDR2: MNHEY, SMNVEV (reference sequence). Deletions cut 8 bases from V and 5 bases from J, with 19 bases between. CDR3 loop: CASYPTGTPDEQYF. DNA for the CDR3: TGTGCCAGCTACCCAACAGGGACCCCCGACGAGCAGTACTTC.

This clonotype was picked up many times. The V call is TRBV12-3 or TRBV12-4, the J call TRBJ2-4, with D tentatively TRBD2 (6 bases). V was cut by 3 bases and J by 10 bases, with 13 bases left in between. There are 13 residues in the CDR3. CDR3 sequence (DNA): TGTGCCAGCAGTTTGATGCGGGGTACAATTCAGTACTTC. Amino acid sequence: CASSLMRGTIQYF.

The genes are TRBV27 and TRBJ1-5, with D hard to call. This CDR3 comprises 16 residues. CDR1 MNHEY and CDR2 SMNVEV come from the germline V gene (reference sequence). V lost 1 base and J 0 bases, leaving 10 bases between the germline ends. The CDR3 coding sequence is TGTGCCAGCAGTTTATTCTCGGCAGATAGCAATCAGCCCCAGCATTTT. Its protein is CASSLFSADSNQPQHF.

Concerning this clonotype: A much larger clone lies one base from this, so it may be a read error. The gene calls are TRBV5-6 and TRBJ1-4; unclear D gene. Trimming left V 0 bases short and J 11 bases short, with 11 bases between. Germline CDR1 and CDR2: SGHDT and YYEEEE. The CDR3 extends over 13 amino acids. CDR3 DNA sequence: TGTGCCAGCAGCTTGGGGGCAGACGATAAACTGTTTTTT. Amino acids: CASSLGADDKLFF.

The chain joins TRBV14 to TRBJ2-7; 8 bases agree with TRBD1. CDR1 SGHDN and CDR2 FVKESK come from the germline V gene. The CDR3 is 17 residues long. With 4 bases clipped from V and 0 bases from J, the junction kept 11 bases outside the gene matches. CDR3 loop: CASSLPPRQGSSYEQYF. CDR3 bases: TGTGCCAGCAGCCTCCCTCCCCGACAGGGGAGCTCCTACGAGCAGTACTTC.

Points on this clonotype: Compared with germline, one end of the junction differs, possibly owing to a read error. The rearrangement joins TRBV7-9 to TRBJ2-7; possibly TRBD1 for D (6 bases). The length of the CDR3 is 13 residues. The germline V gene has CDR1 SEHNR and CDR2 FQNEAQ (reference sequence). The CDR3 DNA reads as TGTGCCAGCAGCTTAGCCGCAGGGGCCGAGCCGTACTTC. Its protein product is CASSLAAGAEPYF. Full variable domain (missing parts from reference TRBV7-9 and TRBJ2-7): DTGVSQNPRHKITKRGQNVTFRCDPISEHNRLYWYRQTLGQGPEFLTYFQNEAQLEKSRLLSDRFSAERPKGSFSTLEIQRTEQGDSAMYLCASSLAAGAEPYFGPGTRLTVT.

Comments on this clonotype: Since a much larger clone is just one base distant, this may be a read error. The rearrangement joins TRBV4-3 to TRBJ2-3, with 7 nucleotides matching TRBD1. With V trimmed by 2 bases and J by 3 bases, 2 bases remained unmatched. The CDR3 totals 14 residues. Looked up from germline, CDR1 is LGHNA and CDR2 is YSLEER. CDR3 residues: CASSQQTGTDTQYF. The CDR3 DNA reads TGCGCCAGCAGCCAACAGACAGGGACAGATACGCAGTATTTT.

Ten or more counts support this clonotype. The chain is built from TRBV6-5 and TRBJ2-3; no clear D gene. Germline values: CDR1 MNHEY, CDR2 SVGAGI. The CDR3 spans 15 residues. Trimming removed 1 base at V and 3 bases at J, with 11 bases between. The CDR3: CASSYFFQRTDTQYF. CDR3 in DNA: TGTGCCAGCAGTTACTTCTTCCAGAGGACAGATACGCAGTATTTT.

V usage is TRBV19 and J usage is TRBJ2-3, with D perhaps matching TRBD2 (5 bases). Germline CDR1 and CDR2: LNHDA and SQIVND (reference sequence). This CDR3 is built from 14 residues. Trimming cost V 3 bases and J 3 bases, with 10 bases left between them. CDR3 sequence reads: CASSILGDTDTQYF. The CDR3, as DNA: TGTGCCAGTAGTATTCTCGGGGATACAGATACGCAGTATTTT. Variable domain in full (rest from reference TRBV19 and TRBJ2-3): DGGITQSPKYLFRKEGQNVTLSCEQNLNHDAMYWYRQDPGQGLRLIYYSQIVNDFQKGDIAEGYSVSREKKESFPLTVTSAQKNPTAFYLCASSILGDTDTQYFGPGTRLTVL.